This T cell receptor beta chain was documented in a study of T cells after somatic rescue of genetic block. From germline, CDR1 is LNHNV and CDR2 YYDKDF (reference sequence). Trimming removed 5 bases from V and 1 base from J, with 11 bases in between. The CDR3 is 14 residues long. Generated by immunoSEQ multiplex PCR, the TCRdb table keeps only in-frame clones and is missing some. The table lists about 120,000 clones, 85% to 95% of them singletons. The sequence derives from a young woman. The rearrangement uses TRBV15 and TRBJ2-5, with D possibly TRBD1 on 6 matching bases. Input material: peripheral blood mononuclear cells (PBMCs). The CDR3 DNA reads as TGTGCCACCAGCTCTTCAGGGGCCCAAGAGACCCAGTACTTC. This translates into CATSSSGAQETQYF.